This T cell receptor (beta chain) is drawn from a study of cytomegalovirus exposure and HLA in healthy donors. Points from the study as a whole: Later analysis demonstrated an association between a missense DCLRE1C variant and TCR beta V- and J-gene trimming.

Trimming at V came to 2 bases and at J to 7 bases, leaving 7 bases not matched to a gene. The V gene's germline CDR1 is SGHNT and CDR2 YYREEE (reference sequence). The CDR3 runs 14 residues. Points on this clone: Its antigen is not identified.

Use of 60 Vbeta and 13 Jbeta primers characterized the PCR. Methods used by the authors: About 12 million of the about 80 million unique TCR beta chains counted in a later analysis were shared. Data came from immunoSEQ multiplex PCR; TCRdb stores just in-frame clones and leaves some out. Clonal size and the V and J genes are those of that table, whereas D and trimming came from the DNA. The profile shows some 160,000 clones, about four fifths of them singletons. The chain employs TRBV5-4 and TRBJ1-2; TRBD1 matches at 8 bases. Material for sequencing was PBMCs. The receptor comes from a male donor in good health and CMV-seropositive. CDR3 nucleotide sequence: TGTGCCAGCAGCTTTGGCAGGGGGCAAGTTGGCTACACCTTC. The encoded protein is CASSFGRGQVGYTF. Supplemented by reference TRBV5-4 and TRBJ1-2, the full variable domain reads ETGVTQSPTHLIKTRGQQVTLRCSSQSGHNTVSWYQQALGQGPQFIFQYYREEENGRGNFPPRFSGLQFPNYSSELNVNALELDDSALYLCASSFGRGQVGYTFGSGTRLTVV.